This TCR beta chain derives from a study of PD-L1 blockade in urothelial cancer. This CDR3 contains 16 residues. The germline CDR1 and CDR2 sequences are LNHDA and SQIVND (reference sequence). Trimming pared 6 bases from V and 6 bases from J, leaving 23 bases between. Measured with immunoSEQ multiplex PCR; TCRdb has only the in-frame clones, and not every one. The sample yields roughly 120,000 clones, approximately 84% seen once. The time point denotes: pretreatment peripheral blood. J is TRBJ1-1 and V is TRBV19, with D perhaps matching TRBD1 (6 bases). This sequence originates from a man aged 50 to 59 with urothelial cancer. This sample comprised PBMCs, obtained around atezolizumab (anti-PD-L1) treatment. As DNA, the CDR3 is TGTGCCAGTAGCTTGGGAAACAACAGGGTTAATTCTGAAGCTTTCTTT. Its translation: CASSLGNNRVNSEAFF.